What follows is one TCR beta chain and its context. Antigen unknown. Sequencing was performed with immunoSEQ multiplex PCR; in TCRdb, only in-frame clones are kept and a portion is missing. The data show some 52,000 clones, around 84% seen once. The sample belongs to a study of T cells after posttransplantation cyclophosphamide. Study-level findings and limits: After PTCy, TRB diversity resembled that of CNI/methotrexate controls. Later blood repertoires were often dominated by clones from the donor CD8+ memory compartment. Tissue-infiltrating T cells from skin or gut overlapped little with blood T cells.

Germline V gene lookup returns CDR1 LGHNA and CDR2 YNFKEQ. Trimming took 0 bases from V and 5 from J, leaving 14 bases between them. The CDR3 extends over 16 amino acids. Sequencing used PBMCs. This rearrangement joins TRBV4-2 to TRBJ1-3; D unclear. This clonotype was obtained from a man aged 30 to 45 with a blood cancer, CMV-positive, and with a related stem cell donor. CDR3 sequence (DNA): TGTGCCAGCAGCCAAGATAGAGAGGGCGTTAGAAACACCATATATTTT. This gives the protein CASSQDREGVRNTIYF.